This entry features one T cell receptor (beta chain) sequence. This record comes from a study of human thymus T cells. Surgeons resected thymus tissue during corrective heart surgery. The CDR3 has 16 amino acids. V dropped 3 bases and J dropped 0 bases, with 13 bases sitting between them. Per the germline V gene, CDR1 is SGDLS and CDR2 is YYNGEE. Profiled with immunoSEQ multiplex PCR; TCRdb holds only in-frame clones, not every one. The table lists under 150,000 clones, 90% to 95% of them singletons. Input material: thymus tissue. The receptor comes from a boy in the first two years of life with a congenital heart defect but otherwise immunologically healthy. The V gene is TRBV9, the J gene TRBJ2-1, with unresolved D. CDR3 region: CASSGEDSFSYNEQFF. The CDR3 bases are TGTGCCAGCAGCGGCGAGGATTCCTTCTCCTACAATGAGCAGTTCTTC.